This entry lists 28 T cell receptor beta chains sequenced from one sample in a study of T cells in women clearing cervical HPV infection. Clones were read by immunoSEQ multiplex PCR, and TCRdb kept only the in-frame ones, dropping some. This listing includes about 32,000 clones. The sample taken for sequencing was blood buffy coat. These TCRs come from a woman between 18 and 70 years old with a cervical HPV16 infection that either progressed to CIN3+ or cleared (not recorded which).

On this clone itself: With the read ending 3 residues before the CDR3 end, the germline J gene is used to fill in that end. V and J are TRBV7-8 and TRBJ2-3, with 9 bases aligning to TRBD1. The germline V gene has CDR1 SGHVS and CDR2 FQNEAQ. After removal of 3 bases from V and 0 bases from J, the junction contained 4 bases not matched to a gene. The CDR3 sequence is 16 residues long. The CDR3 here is CASSLRGQGSTDTQYF. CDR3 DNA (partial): TGTGCCAGCAGCTTGAGGGGACAGGGAAGCACAGATACG.

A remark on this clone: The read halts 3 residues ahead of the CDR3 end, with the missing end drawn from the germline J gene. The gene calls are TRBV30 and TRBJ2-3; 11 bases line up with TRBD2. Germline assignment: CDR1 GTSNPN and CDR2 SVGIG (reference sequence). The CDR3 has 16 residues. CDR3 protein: CAWSVASGRTRETQYF. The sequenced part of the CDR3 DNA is TGTGCCTGGAGTGTAGCTAGCGGGAGGACTCGGGAGACG. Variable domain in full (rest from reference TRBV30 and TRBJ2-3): SQTIHQWPATLVQPVGSPLSLECTVEGTSNPNLYWYRQAAGRGLQLLFYSVGIGQISSEVPQNLSASRPQDRQFILSSKKLLLSDSGFYLCAWSVASGRTRETQYFGPGTRLTVL.

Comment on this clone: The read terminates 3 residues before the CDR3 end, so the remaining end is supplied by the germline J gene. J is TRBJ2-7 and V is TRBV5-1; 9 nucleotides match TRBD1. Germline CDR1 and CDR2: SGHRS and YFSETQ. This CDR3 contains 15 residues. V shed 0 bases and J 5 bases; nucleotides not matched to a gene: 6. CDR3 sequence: CASSLEGQGPHEQYF. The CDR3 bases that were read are TGCGCCAGCAGCTTGGAGGGACAGGGTCCCCACGAG.

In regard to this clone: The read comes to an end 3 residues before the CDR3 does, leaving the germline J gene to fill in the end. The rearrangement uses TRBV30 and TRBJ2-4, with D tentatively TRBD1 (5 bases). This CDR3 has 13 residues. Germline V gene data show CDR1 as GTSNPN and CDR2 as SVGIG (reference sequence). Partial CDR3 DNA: TGTGCCTGGAGTGCCGACAGTTCCTATGGT. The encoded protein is CAWSADSSYG. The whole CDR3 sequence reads CAWSADSSYGQYF. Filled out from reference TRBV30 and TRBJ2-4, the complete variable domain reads SQTIHQWPATLVQPVGSPLSLECTVEGTSNPNLYWYRQAAGRGLQLLFYSVGIGQISSEVPQNLSASRPQDRQFILSSKKLLLSDSGFYLCAWSADSSYGQYFGAGTRLSVL.

CDR3 sequence reads: CASSLFMIYGQYF. CDR3 DNA, as far as it was read: TGTGCCAGCAGCTTATTTATGATCTATGGT. This chain links TRBV7-2 with TRBJ2-4; D gene uncertain. The CDR3 end is not reached by the read, which stops 3 residues before it; the germline J gene fills it in. This CDR3 has 13 residues. Per germline, CDR1 SGHTA and CDR2 FQGNSA.

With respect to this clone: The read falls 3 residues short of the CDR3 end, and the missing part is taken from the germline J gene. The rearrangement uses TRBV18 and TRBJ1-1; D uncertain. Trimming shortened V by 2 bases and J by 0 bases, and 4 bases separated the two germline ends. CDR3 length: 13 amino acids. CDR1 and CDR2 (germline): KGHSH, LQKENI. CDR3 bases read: TGTGCCAGCTCACCAGCTATGAACACTGAA. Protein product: CASSPAMNTE. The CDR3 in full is CASSPAMNTEAFF.

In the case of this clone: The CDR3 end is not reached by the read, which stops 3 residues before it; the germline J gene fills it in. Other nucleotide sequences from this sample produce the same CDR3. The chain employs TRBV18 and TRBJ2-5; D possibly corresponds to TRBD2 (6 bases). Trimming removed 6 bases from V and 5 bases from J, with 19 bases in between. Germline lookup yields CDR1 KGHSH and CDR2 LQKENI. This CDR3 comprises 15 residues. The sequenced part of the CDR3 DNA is TGTGCCAGCTCCCCCGTGCCCGGGGCGGGGGAGACC. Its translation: CASSPVPGAGET. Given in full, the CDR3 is CASSPVPGAGETQYF.

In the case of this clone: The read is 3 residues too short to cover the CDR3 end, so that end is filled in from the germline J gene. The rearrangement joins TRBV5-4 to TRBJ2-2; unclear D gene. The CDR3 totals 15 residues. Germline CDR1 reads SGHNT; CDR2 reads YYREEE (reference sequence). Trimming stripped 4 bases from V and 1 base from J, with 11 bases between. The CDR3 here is CASSLGSGNTGELFF. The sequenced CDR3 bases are TGTGCCAGCAGCCTCGGGTCTGGGAACACCGGGGAG.

The CDR3 region is CASSQGASNQPQHF. The sequenced part of the CDR3 DNA is TGTGCCAGCAGTCAGGGGGCAAGCAATCAGCCC. The genes are TRBV2 and TRBJ1-5; TRBD1 matches at 8 bases. Read sequence stops 3 residues before the CDR3 end, and the germline J gene provides the missing end. Germline V gene lookup returns CDR1 SNHLY and CDR2 FYNNEI. This CDR3 region has 14 residues. The junction had 1 base not matched to a gene; V was cut back by 5 bases and J by 1 base.

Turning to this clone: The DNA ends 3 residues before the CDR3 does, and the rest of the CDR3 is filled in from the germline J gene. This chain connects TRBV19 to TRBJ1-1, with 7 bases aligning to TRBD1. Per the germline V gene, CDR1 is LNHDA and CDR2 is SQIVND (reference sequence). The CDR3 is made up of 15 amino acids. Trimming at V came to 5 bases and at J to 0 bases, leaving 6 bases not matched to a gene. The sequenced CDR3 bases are TGTGCCAGTAGTCCCCGAGACAGGGTGAACACTGAA. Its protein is CASSPRDRVNTE. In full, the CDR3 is CASSPRDRVNTEAFF.

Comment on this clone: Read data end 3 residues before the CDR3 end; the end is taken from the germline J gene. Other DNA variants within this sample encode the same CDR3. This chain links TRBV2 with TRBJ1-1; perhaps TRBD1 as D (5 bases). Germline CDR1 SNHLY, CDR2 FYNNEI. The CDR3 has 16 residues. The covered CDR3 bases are TGTGCCAGCAGTGAATGGGGAGATGCGGGGGGTCTAGGA. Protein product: CASSEWGDAGGLG. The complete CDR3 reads CASSEWGDAGGLGAFF.

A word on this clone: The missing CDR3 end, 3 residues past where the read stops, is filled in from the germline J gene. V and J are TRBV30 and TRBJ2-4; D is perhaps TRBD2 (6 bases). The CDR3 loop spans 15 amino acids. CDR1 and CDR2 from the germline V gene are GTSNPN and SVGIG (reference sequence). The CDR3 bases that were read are TGTGCCTGGAGGGCGGACAACGTCCGGAGGGATGGT. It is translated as CAWRADNVRRDG. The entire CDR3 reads CAWRADNVRRDGQYF.

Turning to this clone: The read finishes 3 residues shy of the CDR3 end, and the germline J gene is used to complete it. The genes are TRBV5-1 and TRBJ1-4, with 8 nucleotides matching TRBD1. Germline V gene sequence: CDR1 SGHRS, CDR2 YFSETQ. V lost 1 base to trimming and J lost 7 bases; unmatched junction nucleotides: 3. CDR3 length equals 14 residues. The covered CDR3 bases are TGCGCCAGCAGCTTGTCAGGGGGCAGTGAAAAA. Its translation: CASSLSGGSEK. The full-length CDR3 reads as CASSLSGGSEKLFF. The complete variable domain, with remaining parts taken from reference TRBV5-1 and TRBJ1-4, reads KAGVTQTPRYLIKTRGQQVTLSCSPISGHRSVSWYQQTPGQGLQFLFEYFSETQRNKGNFPGRFSGRQFSNSRSEMNVSTLELGDSALYLCASSLSGGSEKLFFGSGTQLSVL.

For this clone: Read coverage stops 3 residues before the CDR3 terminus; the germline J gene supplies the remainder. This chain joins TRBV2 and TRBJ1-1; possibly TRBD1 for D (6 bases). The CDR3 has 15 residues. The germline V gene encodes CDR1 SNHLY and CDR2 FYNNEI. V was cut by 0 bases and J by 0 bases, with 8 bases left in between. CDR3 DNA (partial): TGTGCCAGCAGTGAAGCTAGGGGGTTGAACACTGAA. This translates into CASSEARGLNTE. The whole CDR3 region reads CASSEARGLNTEAFF. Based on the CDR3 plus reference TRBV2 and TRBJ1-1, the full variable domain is EPEVTQTPSHQVTQMGQEVILRCVPISNHLYFYWYRQILGQKVEFLVSFYNNEISEKSEIFDDQFSVERPDGSNFTLKIRSTKLEDSAMYFCASSEARGLNTEAFFGQGTRLTVV.

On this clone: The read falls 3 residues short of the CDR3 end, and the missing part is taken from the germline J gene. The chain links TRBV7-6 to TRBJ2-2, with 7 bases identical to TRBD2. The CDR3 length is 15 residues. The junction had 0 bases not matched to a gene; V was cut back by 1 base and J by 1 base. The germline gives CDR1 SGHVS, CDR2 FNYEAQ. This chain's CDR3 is CASSLGGGNTGELFF. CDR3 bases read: TGTGCCAGCAGCTTAGGCGGGGGGAACACCGGGGAG. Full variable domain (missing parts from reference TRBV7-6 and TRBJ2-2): GAGVSQSPRYKVTKRGQDVALRCDPISGHVSLYWYRQALGQGPEFLTYFNYEAQQDKSGLPNDRFSAERPEGSISTLTIQRTEQRDSAMYRCASSLGGGNTGELFFGEGSRLTVL.

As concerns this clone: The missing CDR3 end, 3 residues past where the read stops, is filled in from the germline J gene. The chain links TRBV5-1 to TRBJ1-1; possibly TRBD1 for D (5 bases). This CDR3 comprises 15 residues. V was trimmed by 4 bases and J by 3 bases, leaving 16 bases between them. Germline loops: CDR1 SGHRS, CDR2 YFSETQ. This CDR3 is CASSHRTPRDTEAFF. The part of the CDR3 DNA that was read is TGCGCCAGCAGCCACAGGACCCCCCGGGACACTGAA.

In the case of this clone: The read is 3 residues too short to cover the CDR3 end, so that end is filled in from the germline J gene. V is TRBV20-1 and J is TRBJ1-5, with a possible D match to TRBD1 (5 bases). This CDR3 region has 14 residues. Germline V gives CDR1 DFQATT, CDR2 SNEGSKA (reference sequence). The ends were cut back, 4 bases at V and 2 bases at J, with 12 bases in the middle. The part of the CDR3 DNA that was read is TGCAGTGCTACCATCCCCAGGGGCAATCAGCCC. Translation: CSATIPRGNQP. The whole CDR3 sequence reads CSATIPRGNQPQHF.

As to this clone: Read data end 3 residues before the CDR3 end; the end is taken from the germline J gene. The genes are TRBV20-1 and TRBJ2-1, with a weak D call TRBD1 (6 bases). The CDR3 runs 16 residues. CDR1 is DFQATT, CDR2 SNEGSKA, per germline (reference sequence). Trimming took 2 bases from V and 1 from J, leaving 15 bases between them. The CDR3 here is CSARTRGGASYNEQFF. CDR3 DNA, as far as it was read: TGCAGTGCTAGAACCAGAGGGGGAGCGTCCTACAATGAG.

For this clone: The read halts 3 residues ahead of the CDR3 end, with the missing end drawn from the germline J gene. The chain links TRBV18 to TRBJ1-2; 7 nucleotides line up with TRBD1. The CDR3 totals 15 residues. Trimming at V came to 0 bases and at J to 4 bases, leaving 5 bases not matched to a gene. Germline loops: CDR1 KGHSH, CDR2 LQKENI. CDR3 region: CASSPPGQSLYGYTF. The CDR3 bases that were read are TGTGCCAGCTCACCACCGGGACAGTCCCTCTATGGC.

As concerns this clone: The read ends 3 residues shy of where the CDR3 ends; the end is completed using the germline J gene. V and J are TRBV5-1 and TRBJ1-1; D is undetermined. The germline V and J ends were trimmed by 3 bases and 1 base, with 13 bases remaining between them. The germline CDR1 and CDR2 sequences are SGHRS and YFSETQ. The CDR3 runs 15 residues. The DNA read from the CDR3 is TGCGCCAGCAGCTCAGGACTGGTGGGGAACACTGAA. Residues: CASSSGLVGNTE. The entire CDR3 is CASSSGLVGNTEAFF.

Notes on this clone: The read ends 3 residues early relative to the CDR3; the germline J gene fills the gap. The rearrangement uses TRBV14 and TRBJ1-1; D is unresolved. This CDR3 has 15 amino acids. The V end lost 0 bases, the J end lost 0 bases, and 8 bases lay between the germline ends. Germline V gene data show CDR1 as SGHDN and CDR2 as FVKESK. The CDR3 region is CASSQERRMNTEAFF. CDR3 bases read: TGTGCCAGCAGCCAAGAGCGTCGTATGAACACTGAA. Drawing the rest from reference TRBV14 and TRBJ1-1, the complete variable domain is EAGVTQFPSHSVIEKGQTVTLRCDPISGHDNLYWYRRVMGKEIKFLLHFVKESKQDESGMPNNRFLAERTGGTYSTLKVQPAELEDSGVYFCASSQERRMNTEAFFGQGTRLTVV.

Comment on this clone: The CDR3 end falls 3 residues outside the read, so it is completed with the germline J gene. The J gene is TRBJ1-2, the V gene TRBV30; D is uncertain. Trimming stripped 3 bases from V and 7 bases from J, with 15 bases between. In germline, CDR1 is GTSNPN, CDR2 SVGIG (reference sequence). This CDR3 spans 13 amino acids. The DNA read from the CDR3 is TGTGCCTGGAGCCCCAACCCGCCCGGTGGC. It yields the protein CAWSPNPPGG. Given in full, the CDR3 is CAWSPNPPGGYTF.

Here the CDR3 reads CASSAGALRYNDYTF. CDR3 bases read: TGTGCCAGTAGTGCGGGGGCCCTAAGGTACAATGAC. This sequence joins TRBV19 and TRBJ1-2; maybe TRBD1 (6 bases). The read falls 3 residues short of the CDR3 end, and the missing part is taken from the germline J gene. In germline, CDR1 is LNHDA, CDR2 SQIVND (reference sequence). The CDR3 totals 15 residues. Supplemented by reference TRBV19 and TRBJ1-2, the full variable domain reads DGGITQSPKYLFRKEGQNVTLSCEQNLNHDAMYWYRQDPGQGLRLIYYSQIVNDFQKGDIAEGYSVSREKKESFPLTVTSAQKNPTAFYLCASSAGALRYNDYTFGSGTRLTVV.

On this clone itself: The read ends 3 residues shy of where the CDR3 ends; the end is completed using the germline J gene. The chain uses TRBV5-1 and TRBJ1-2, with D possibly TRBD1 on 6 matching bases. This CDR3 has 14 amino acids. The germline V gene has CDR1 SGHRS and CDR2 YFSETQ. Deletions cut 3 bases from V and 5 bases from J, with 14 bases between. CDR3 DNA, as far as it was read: TGCGCCAGCAGCTCCGATGAGGGGGTGTATGGC. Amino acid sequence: CASSSDEGVYG. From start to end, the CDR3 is CASSSDEGVYGYTF. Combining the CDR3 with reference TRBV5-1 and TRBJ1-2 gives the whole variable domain KAGVTQTPRYLIKTRGQQVTLSCSPISGHRSVSWYQQTPGQGLQFLFEYFSETQRNKGNFPGRFSGRQFSNSRSEMNVSTLELGDSALYLCASSSDEGVYGYTFGSGTRLTVV.

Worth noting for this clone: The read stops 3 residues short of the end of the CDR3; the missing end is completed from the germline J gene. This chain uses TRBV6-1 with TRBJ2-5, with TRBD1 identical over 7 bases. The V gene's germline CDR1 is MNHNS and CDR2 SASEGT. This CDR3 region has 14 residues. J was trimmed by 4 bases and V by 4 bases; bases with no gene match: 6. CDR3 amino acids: CASSVTGAGETQYF. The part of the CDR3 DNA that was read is TGTGCCAGCAGTGTCACAGGGGCTGGAGAGACC.

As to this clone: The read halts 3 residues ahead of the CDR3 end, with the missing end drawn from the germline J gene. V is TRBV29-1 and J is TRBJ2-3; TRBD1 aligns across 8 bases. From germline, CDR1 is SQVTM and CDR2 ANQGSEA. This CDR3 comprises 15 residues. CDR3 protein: CSVEVAGGGNQPQYF. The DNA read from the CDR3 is TGCAGCGTTGAAGTGGCAGGGGGCGGCAATCAGCCG.

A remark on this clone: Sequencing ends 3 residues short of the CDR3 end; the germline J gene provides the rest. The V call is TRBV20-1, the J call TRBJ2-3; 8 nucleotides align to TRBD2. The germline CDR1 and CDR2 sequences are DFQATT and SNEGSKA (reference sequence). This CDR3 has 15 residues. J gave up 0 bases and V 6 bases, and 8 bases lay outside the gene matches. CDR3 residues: CSASPGTRSTDTQYF. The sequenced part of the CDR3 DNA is TGCAGTGCCAGCCCAGGGACTAGGAGCACAGATACG.

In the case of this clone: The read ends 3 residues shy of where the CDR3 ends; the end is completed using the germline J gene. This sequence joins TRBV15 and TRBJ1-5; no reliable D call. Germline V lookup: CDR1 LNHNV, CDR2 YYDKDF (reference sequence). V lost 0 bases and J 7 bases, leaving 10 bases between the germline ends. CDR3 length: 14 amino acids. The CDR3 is CATSRDLLLQPQHF. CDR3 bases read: TGTGCCACCAGCAGAGATTTGTTACTACAGCCC.